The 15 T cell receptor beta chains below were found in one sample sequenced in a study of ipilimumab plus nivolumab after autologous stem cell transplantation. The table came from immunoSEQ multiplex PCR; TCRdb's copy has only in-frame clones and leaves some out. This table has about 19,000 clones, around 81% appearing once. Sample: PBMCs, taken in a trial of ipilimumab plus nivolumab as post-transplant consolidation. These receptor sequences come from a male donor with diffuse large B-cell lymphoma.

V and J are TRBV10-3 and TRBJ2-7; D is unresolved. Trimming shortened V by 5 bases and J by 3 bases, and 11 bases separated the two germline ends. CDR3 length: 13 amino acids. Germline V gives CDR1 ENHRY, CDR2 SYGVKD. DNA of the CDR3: TGTGCCATCAGTCGGGCCTCCTTCTACGAGCAGTACTTC. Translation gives CAISRASFYEQYF.

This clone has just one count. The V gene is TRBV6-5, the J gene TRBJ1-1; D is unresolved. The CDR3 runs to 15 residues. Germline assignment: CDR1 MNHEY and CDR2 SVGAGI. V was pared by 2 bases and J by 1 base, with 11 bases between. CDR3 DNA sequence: TGTGCCAGCAGTTACCCTCAGGCTAAGAACACTGAAGCTTTCTTT. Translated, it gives CASSYPQAKNTEAFF.

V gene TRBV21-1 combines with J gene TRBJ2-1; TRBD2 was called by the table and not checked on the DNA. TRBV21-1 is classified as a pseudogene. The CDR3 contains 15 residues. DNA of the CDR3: TGTGCCAGCATCTACCTACCGAGCTCCTACAATGAGCAGTTCTTC. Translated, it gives CASIYLPSSYNEQFF.

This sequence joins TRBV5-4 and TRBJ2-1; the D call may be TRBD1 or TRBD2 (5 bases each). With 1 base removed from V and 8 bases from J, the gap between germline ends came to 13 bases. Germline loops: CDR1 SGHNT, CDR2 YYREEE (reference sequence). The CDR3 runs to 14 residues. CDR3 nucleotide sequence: TGTGCCAGCAGCTTGTCGGACACGCGGGATGAGCAGTTCTTC. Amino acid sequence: CASSLSDTRDEQFF.

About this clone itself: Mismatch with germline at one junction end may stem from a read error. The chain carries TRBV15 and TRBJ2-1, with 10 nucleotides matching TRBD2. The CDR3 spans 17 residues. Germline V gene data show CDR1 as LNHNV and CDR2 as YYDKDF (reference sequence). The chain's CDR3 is CATSGDLSGGGNNEQFF. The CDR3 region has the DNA TGTGCCACCAGCGGAGACCTGAGCGGGGGGGGCAACAATGAGCAGTTCTTC.

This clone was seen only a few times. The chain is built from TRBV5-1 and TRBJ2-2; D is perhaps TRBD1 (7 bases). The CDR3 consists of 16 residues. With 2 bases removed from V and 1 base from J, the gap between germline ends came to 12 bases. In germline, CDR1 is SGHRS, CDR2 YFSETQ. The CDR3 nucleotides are TGCGCCAGCAGCTTTCTGCAGGGGGGGAACACCGGGGAGCTGTTTTTT. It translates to CASSFLQGGNTGELFF. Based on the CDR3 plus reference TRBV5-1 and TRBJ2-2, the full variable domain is KAGVTQTPRYLIKTRGQQVTLSCSPISGHRSVSWYQQTPGQGLQFLFEYFSETQRNKGNFPGRFSGRQFSNSRSEMNVSTLELGDSALYLCASSFLQGGNTGELFFGEGSRLTVL.

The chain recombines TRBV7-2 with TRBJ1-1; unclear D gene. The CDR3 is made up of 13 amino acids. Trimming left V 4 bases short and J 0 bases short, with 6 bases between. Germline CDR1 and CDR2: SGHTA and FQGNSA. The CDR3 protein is CASSSSMNTEAFF. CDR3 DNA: TGTGCCAGCAGCTCCTCCATGAACACTGAAGCTTTCTTT.

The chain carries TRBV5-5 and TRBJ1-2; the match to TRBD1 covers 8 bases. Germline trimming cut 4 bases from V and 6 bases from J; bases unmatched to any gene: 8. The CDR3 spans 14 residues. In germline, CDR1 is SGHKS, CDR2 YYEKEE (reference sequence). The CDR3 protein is CASSVAGGSDGYTF. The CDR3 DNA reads TGTGCCAGCAGCGTGGCAGGGGGCAGCGATGGCTACACCTTC.

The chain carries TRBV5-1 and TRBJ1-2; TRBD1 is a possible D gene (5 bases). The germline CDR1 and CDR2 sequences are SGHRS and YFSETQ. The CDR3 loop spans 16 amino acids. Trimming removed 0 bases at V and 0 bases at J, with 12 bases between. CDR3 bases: TGCGCCAGCAGCTTGGACAGGCCAACTTCTAACTATGGCTACACCTTC. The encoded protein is CASSLDRPTSNYGYTF.

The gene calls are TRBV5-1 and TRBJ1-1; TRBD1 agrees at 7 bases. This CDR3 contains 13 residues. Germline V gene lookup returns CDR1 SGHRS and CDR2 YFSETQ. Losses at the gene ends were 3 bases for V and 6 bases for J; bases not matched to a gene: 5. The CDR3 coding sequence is TGCGCCAGCAGCTACGACAGGGCCGCTGAAGCTTTCTTT. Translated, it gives CASSYDRAAEAFF.

Here the CDR3 DNA reads TGTGCCAGCAGTAGCCTGGGACAGGGGCTGGGCAATCAGCCCCAGCATTTT. Translating gives CASSSLGQGLGNQPQHF. The rearrangement links TRBV27 to TRBJ1-5, with 10 bases that match TRBD1. CDR3 length: 17 amino acids. CDR1 is MNHEY, CDR2 SMNVEV, per germline (reference sequence). The junction had 9 bases not matched to a gene; V was cut back by 5 bases and J by 2 bases.

CDR3 in amino acids: CASSLGLAAGELFF. CDR3 DNA: TGTGCCAGCAGTCTCGGACTAGCTGCCGGGGAGCTGTTTTTT. The V and J genes are TRBV6-1 and TRBJ2-2, with 8 bases that match TRBD2. Trimming removed 5 bases from V and 6 bases from J; junction bases left unmatched: 5. CDR3 size: 14 residues. CDR1 is MNHNS, CDR2 SASEGT, per germline.

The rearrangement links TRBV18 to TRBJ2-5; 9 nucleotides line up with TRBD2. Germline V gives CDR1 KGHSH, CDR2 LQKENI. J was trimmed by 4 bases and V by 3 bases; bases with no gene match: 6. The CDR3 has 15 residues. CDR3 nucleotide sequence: TGTGCCAGCTCACCCCCGGGGACTAGCCGAGAGACCCAGTACTTC. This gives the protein CASSPPGTSRETQYF.

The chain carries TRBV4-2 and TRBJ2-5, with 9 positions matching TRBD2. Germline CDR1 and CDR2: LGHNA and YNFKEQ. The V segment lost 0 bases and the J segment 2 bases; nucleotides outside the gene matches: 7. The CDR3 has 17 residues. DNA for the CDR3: TGTGCCAGCAGCCAAGATGGATGGCGGGGGGGGCAAGAGACCCAGTACTTC. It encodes CASSQDGWRGGQETQYF.

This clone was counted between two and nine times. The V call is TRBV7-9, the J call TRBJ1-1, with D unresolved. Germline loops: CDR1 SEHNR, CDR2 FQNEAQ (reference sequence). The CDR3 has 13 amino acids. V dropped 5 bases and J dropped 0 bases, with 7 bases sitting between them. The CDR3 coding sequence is TGTGCCAGCAGCCCCCGGGTGAACACTGAAGCTTTCTTT. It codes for CASSPRVNTEAFF. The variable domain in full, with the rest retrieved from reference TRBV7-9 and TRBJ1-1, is DTGVSQNPRHKITKRGQNVTFRCDPISEHNRLYWYRQTLGQGPEFLTYFQNEAQLEKSRLLSDRFSAERPKGSFSTLEIQRTEQGDSAMYLCASSPRVNTEAFFGQGTRLTVV.